These T cell receptor beta chains were read from a single sample in a study of PD-L1 blockade in urothelial cancer. Data came from immunoSEQ multiplex PCR; TCRdb stores just in-frame clones and leaves some out. The repertoire holds 65,000 to 80,000 clones, with almost 90% as singletons. Sequences were derived from PBMCs, sampled around atezolizumab (anti-PD-L1) treatment. These receptors were taken from a man in his 70s with urothelial cancer. Each CDR3 is given with its conserved first and last residue. A D gene is named only where the DNA matches it firmly. Some rows mark clone size as missing; the rest say once, few, many or name a class of expanded clone.

>once|TRBD1|TRBV6-6|TRBJ2-5
CASSQPDRGETQYF
TGTGCCAGCAGTCAACCGGACAGGGGTGAGACCCAGTACTTC
>-|-|TRBV7-6|TRBJ2-7
CASSLDSGYEQYF
TGTGCCAGCAGCTTAGATAGCGGATACGAGCAGTACTTC
>-|-|TRBV7-2|TRBJ2-2
CASSLVPGNTGELFF
TGTGCCAGCAGCTTAGTTCCCGGGAACACCGGGGAGCTGTTTTTT
>-|-|TRBV27|TRBJ1-1
CASRSGTKRTLGTEAFF
TGTGCCAGCAGGTCCGGGACAAAAAGGACCCTCGGGACTGAAGCTTTCTTT
>-|TRBD2|TRBV27|TRBJ2-1
CASSNLAGVDNEQFF
TGTGCCAGCAGCAATCTAGCGGGCGTCGACAATGAGCAGTTCTTC
>-|TRBD1|TRBV4-1|TRBJ2-7
CASSQDSSGTGGYVQYF
TGCGCCAGCAGCCAAGATTCTTCCGGGACAGGAGGCTATGTTCAGTACTTC
>once|TRBD2|TRBV19|TRBJ2-1
CASSRAGPTYMKLQFF
TGTGCCAGTAGTAGAGCGGGGCCTACATACATGAAATTACAGTTCTTC
>-|TRBD1|TRBV30|TRBJ1-4
CASGGVMEKLFF
TGTGCCTCAGGGGGAGTGATGGAAAAACTGTTTTTT
>-|TRBD1|TRBV7-9|TRBJ2-1
CASSLVGDSSNEQFF
TGTGCCAGCAGCTTAGTTGGGGACAGTAGCAATGAGCAGTTCTTC
>-|-|TRBV19|TRBJ1-5
CASSMSPLNQPQHF
TGTGCCAGTAGTATGTCGCCGCTAAATCAGCCCCAGCATTTT
>-|-|TRBV27|TRBJ1-4
CASSSRAVSWGNEKLFF
TGTGCCAGCAGTTCAAGGGCAGTGAGTTGGGGCAATGAAAAACTGTTTTTT
>-|TRBD1|TRBV18|TRBJ1-1
CASSQGQGNTEAFF
TGTGCCAGCTCACAGGGACAGGGGAACACTGAAGCTTTCTTT
>-|TRBD2|TRBV6-6|TRBJ2-5
CATRLAGAETQYF
TGTGCCACCCGACTAGCGGGAGCAGAGACCCAGTACTTC
>-|-|TRBV28|TRBJ2-1
CASSFPRGGIGSYNEQFF
TGTGCCAGCAGTTTTCCTAGGGGCGGGATCGGCTCCTACAATGAGCAGTTCTTC
>-|TRBD1|TRBV28|TRBJ1-1
CASNQFPQGASGAFF
TGTGCCAGCAACCAATTCCCCCAGGGGGCCTCGGGAGCTTTCTTT
>-|TRBD1|TRBV28|TRBJ1-4
CASTVTGGNEKLFF
TGTGCCAGCACTGTGACAGGGGGTAATGAAAAACTGTTTTTT
>-|-|TRBV4-1|TRBJ2-3
CASSQEGLSTDTQYF
TGCGCCAGCAGCCAAGAGGGGCTGAGCACAGATACGCAGTATTTT
>-|-|TRBV7-9|TRBJ2-3
CASSKSGLVPDTQYF
TGTGCCAGCAGCAAATCGGGACTGGTCCCAGATACGCAGTATTTT
>-|TRBD1|TRBV30|TRBJ1-2
CAWSAGTGVFGYTF
TGTGCCTGGAGTGCCGGGACAGGGGTCTTTGGCTACACCTTC
>-|TRBD2|TRBV18|TRBJ2-7
CASSPARQGNSGRYYEQYF
TGTGCCAGCTCACCAGCCCGACAGGGGAATAGCGGGAGGTACTACGAGCAGTACTTC
>-|TRBD1|TRBV14|TRBJ1-1
CASSPMGQVNTEAFF
TGTGCCAGCAGCCCTATGGGACAGGTTAACACTGAAGCTTTCTTT
>-|TRBD1|TRBV28|TRBJ2-7
CASSAGQGSPKEQYF
TGTGCCAGCAGCGCAGGACAGGGGAGCCCTAAGGAGCAGTACTTC
>-|TRBD1|TRBV6-5|TRBJ2-1
CASRTGTDTYNEQFF
TGTGCCAGCAGGACCGGGACAGACACCTACAATGAGCAGTTCTTC
>-|-|TRBV5-1|TRBJ1-4
CASKVQASNEKLFF
TGCGCCAGCAAGGTACAGGCCTCAAATGAAAAACTGTTTTTT
>-|TRBD2|TRBV5-1|TRBJ2-1
CASSLGATTSGRNEQFF
TGCGCCAGCAGCTTGGGGGCCACGACTAGCGGGAGGAATGAGCAGTTCTTC
>-|TRBD2|TRBV5-5|TRBJ2-5
CASSPWTSRETQYF
TGTGCCAGCAGCCCTTGGACTAGCCGGGAGACCCAGTACTTC